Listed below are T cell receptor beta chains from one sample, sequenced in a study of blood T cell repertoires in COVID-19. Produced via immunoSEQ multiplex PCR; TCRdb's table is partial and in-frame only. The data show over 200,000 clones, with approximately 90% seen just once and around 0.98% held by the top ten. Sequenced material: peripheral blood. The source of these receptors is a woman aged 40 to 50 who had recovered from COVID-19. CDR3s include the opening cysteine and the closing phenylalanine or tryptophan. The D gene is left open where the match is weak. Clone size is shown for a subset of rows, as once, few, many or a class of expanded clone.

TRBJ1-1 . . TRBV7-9 CASSPRPGGVRTGNTEAFF TGTGCCAGCAGCCCCCGCCCGGGGGGGGTGCGGACGGGGAACACTGAAGCTTTCTTT
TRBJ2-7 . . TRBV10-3 CAISESPGHEQYF TGTGCCATCAGTGAGTCTCCTGGCCACGAGCAGTACTTC
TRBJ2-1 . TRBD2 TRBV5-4 CASSPLSGLANNEQFF TGTGCCAGCAGCCCCCTTTCCGGACTAGCGAACAATGAGCAGTTCTTC
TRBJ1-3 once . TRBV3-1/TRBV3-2 CASSLPGGAGNTIYF TGTGCCAGCAGCCTACCCGGGGGGGCTGGAAACACCATATATTTT
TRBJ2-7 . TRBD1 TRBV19 CASSTGTGWSYEQYF TGTGCCAGTAGTACAGGGACAGGGTGGTCCTACGAGCAGTACTTC
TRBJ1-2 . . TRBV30 CAWSVPLANYGYTF TGTGCCTGGAGTGTACCACTAGCTAACTATGGCTACACCTTC
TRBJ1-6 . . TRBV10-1 CASSPGQTGNSPLHF TGCGCCAGCAGTCCCGGACAAACCGGGAATTCACCCCTCCACTTT
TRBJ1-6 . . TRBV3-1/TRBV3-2 CASSQYGQLYSPLHF TGTGCCAGCAGCCAATACGGACAGCTCTATTCACCCCTCCACTTT
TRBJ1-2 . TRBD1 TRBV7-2 CASSSETGVSAGYTF TGTGCCAGCAGCAGCGAAACAGGGGTTAGCGCTGGCTACACCTTC
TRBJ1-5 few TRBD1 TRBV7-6 CASSPRTGSGDQPQHF TGTGCCAGCAGCCCCCGGACAGGGAGTGGTGATCAGCCCCAGCATTTT
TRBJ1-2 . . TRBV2 CASSARHWAGYTF TGTGCCAGCAGCGCAAGACATTGGGCTGGCTACACCTTC
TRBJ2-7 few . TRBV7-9 CASSPSYEQYF TGTGCCAGCAGCCCCTCTTACGAGCAGTACTTC
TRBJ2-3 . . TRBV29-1 CSVAGTDTQYF TGCAGTGTTGCTGGCACAGATACGCAGTATTTT
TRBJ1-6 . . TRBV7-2 CASSLAAPGWNSPLHF TGTGCCAGCAGCTTAGCGGCCCCTGGTTGGAATTCACCCCTCCACTTT
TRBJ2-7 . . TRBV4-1 CASSQGPSATLYEQYF TGCGCCAGCAGCCAAGGGCCCAGCGCTACCCTCTACGAGCAGTACTTC
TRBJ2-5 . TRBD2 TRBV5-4 CASSKGTRQETQYF TGTGCCAGCAGCAAGGGGACTAGGCAAGAGACCCAGTACTTC
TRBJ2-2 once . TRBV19 CASSGAANTGELFF TGTGCCAGTAGTGGGGCAGCGAACACCGGGGAGCTGTTTTTT
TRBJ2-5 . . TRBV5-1 CASSLGGPGTIQETQYF TGCGCCAGCAGCTTGGGGGGGCCCGGGACTATTCAAGAGACCCAGTACTTC
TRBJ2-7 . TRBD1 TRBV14 CASSRQRDRGEQYF TGTGCCAGCAGCCGCCAGAGGGACAGGGGCGAGCAGTACTTC
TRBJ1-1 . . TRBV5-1 CASSSDSLGAFF TGCGCCAGCAGCTCGGACAGTCTGGGAGCTTTCTTT
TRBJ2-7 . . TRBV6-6 CASSPPGSYEQYF TGTGCCAGCAGTCCCCCGGGGAGCTACGAGCAGTACTTC
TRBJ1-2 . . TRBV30 CAWTTGGAYGYTF TGTGCCTGGACCACCGGGGGGGCCTATGGCTACACCTTC
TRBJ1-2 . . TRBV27 CASSFGGGWTYGYTF TGTGCCAGCAGTTTTGGCGGGGGATGGACGTATGGCTACACCTTC
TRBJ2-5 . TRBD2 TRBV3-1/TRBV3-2 CASSRVAGPQETQYF TGTGCCAGCAGCCGGGTAGCGGGACCACAAGAGACCCAGTACTTC
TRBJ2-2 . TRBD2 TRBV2 CASRALGLQLGGELFF TGTGCCAGCAGAGCCCTGGGACTACAACTCGGCGGGGAGCTGTTTTTT
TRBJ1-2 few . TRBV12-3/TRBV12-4 CASSRSYGYTF TGTGCCAGCAGCCGGAGCTATGGCTACACCTTC
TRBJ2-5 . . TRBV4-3 CASSQGRRETQYF TGCGCCAGCAGCCAAGGGCGGCGGGAGACCCAGTACTTC
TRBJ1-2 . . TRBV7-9 CASSSPIRNYGYTF TGTGCCAGCAGCTCACCTATCCGAAACTATGGCTACACCTTC
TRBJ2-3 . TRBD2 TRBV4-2 CASRRLAGPGDTQYF TGTGCCAGCCGCCGACTAGCGGGACCGGGGGATACGCAGTATTTT
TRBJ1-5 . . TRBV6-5 CASSYGGGSNQPQHF TGTGCCAGCAGTTACGGGGGAGGTAGCAATCAGCCCCAGCATTTT
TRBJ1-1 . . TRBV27 CASSLSHLVGTEAFF TGTGCCAGCAGTTTATCCCATCTAGTGGGCACTGAAGCTTTCTTT
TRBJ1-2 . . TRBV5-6 CASRPPGGTAFGYGYTF TGTGCCAGCAGACCCCCCGGGGGGACGGCCTTTGGCTATGGCTACACCTTC
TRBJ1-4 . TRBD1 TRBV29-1 CSVERQGGKLFF TGCAGCGTTGAGCGACAGGGGGGGAAACTGTTTTTT
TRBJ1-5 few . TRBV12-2 CASRLGRDILRDSNQPQHF TGTGCAAGTCGCTTAGGCCGGGACATCTTACGAGATAGCAATCAGCCCCAGCATTTT
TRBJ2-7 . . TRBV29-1 CSVARGVTLNEQYF TGCAGCGTGGCCAGGGGGGTCACACTCAACGAGCAGTACTTC
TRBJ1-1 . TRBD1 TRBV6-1 CASSEAMAQGAMNTEAFF TGTGCCAGCAGTGAAGCGATGGCACAGGGGGCAATGAACACTGAAGCTTTCTTT
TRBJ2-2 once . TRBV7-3 CASSSTRSVTGELFF TGTGCCAGCAGCTCGACTAGATCGGTCACCGGGGAGCTGTTTTTT
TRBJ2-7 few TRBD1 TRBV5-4 CASSPPPTGHYEQYF TGTGCCAGCAGCCCCCCCCCGACAGGGCACTACGAGCAGTACTTC
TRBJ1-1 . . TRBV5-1 CASSLEWGLNTEAFF TGCGCCAGCAGCTTGGAGTGGGGCCTGAACACTGAAGCTTTCTTT
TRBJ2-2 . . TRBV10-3 CAISGGPNTGELFF TGTGCCATCAGTGGGGGCCCGAACACCGGGGAGCTGTTTTTT
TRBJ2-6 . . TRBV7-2 CASSPKTTSSGANVLTF TGTGCCAGCAGCCCCAAAACCACTAGCTCTGGGGCCAACGTCCTGACTTTC
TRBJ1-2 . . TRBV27 CASSPARGSYGYTF TGTGCCAGCAGCCCCGCCCGGGGGTCCTATGGCTACACCTTC
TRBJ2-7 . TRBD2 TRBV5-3 CARSPGLAAYEQYF TGTGCCAGAAGCCCGGGACTAGCGGCCTACGAGCAGTACTTC
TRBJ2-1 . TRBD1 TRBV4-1 CASSQVGTGVYNEQFF TGCGCCAGCAGCCAAGTGGGGACAGGGGTCTACAATGAGCAGTTCTTC
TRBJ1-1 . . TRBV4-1 CASSQEVGGNTEAFF TGCGCCAGCAGCCAAGAGGTGGGGGGAAACACTGAAGCTTTCTTT
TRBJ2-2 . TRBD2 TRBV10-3 CATMDGGGNTGELFF TGTGCCACCATGGATGGGGGGGGGAACACCGGGGAGCTGTTTTTT
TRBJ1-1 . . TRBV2 CASSEVGATEAFF TGTGCCAGCAGTGAAGTGGGGGCCACTGAAGCTTTCTTT